These 12 T cell receptor beta chains originate from one sample sequenced in a study of CD8+ T cells in alopecia areata. Extracted from the samples, RNA was reverse transcribed into cDNA to serve as the sequencing template. Data came from immunoSEQ multiplex PCR; TCRdb stores just in-frame clones and leaves some out. The sample holds some 150,000 clones; less than 75% are singletons and the top ten take roughly 10%. The specimen comprised CD8+ T cells sorted from blood, sampled at week 0. These receptors all stem from a human donor with alopecia areata.

The chain joins TRBV4-1 to TRBJ2-7, with D unresolved. The CDR3 runs to 13 residues. Germline V CDR1 and CDR2: MGHRA, YSYEKL. V dropped 1 base and J dropped 7 bases, with 11 bases sitting between them. CDR3 loop: CASSQGAAREQYF. CDR3 DNA sequence: TGCGCCAGCAGCCAAGGGGCAGCGCGTGAGCAGTACTTC.

This clone has just a few counts. V gene TRBV29-1 combines with J gene TRBJ1-2; no reliable D call. The CDR3 is 14 amino acids. CDR1 is SQVTM, CDR2 ANQGSEA, per germline. Deletions cut 2 bases from V and 4 bases from J, with 14 bases between. The CDR3 region is CSVELKGGGYGYTF. The CDR3, as DNA: TGCAGCGTTGAACTGAAGGGAGGAGGCTATGGCTACACCTTC.

This clone has more than one count but fewer than ten. The rearrangement uses TRBV4-1 and TRBJ2-7, with 7 bases that match TRBD2. In germline, CDR1 is MGHRA, CDR2 YSYEKL. The V segment lost 0 bases and the J segment 2 bases; nucleotides outside the gene matches: 13. The CDR3 has 18 residues. CDR3 coding DNA: TGCGCCAGCAGCCAAGAAGTCCCAAACCTGGGGGGGACCTACGAGCAGTACTTC. This encodes CASSQEVPNLGGTYEQYF.

The V and J genes are TRBV6-5 and TRBJ2-5, with TRBD2 as a possible D gene (5 bases). The length of the CDR3 is 14 residues. Germline V gene lookup returns CDR1 MNHEY and CDR2 SVGAGI. The V end was cut by 6 bases, the J end by 5 bases, with 16 bases between. The CDR3 sequence is CASRPPGAGETQYF. As DNA, the CDR3 is TGTGCCAGCAGGCCACCGGGCGCGGGCGAGACCCAGTACTTC.

The genes are TRBV5-1 and TRBJ1-1; D gene uncertain. CDR3 size: 13 residues. Germline V gene data show CDR1 as SGHRS and CDR2 as YFSETQ. Trimming shortened V by 3 bases and J by 6 bases, and 12 bases separated the two germline ends. This CDR3 reads CASSSDLPSEAFF. CDR3 DNA: TGCGCCAGCAGCTCTGACCTGCCCTCTGAAGCTTTCTTT.

CDR3 in DNA: TGTGCCAGCAGTCAGCAGGGCGGCGGCGATCAGCCCCAGCATTTT. It encodes CASSQQGGGDQPQHF. This chain joins TRBV6-5 and TRBJ1-5; perhaps TRBD1 as D (5 bases). The CDR3 has 15 residues. Per the germline V gene, CDR1 is MNHEY and CDR2 is SVGAGI. Between the trimmed V and J ends, which lost 5 bases and 5 bases, there was a span of 16 bases.

This clone has a handful of counts. The CDR3 region is CASSLSLRTPQNIQYF. The CDR3 bases are TGTGCCAGCAGCTTATCTCTCCGTACCCCCCAAAACATTCAGTACTTC. J is TRBJ2-4 and V is TRBV7-9; no clear D gene. The germline gives CDR1 SEHNR, CDR2 FQNEAQ (reference sequence). The CDR3 runs 16 residues. Trimming removed 2 bases at V and 5 bases at J, with 16 bases between.

The V gene is TRBV5-4, the J gene TRBJ2-5; D may be TRBD2 (6 bases). Trimming cost V 5 bases and J 5 bases, with 7 bases left between them. Germline V gene data show CDR1 as SGHNT and CDR2 as YYREEE (reference sequence). CDR3 size: 11 residues. CDR3 in DNA: TGTGCCAGCAGTCGGGGGGAGACCCAGTACTTC. This codes for CASSRGETQYF.

The J gene is TRBJ2-5, the V gene TRBV5-6; D not resolved. The CDR3 extends over 12 amino acids. V was cut by 5 bases and J by 3 bases, with 8 bases left in between. Per germline, CDR1 SGHDT and CDR2 YYEEEE. CDR3 sequence (DNA): TGTGCCAGCAGTCAACTTGAAGAGACCCAGTACTTC. It is translated as CASSQLEETQYF.

V usage is TRBV5-6 and J usage is TRBJ1-6; 7 bases agree with TRBD1. Trimming cost V 6 bases and J 7 bases; bases outside gene matches: 7. Germline CDR1 and CDR2: SGHDT and YYEEEE. This CDR3 has 14 amino acids. The CDR3 spells CASTSGTENSPLHF. CDR3 bases: TGTGCCAGCACCTCCGGGACAGAAAATTCACCCCTCCACTTT.

As concerns this clone: Mismatch with germline at one junction end may stem from a read error. The chain links TRBV5-1 to TRBJ1-1, with a weak D call TRBD1 (5 bases). The germline CDR1 and CDR2 sequences are SGHRS and YFSETQ. The CDR3 is 14 residues long. CDR3 protein: CASSPSGANTEAFF. CDR3 DNA sequence: TGTGCCAGCAGCCCGTCCGGGGCTAACACTGAAGCTTTCTTT. Full variable domain (remainder filled in from reference TRBV5-1 and TRBJ1-1): KAGVTQTPRYLIKTRGQQVTLSCSPISGHRSVSWYQQTPGQGLQFLFEYFSETQRNKGNFPGRFSGRQFSNSRSEMNVSTLELGDSALYLCASSPSGANTEAFFGQGTRLTVV.

This clone showed up just a few times. The chain carries TRBV30 and TRBJ2-5; 10 positions agree with TRBD1. CDR1 and CDR2 from the germline V gene are GTSNPN and SVGIG (reference sequence). Germline trimming cut 4 bases from V and 5 bases from J; bases unmatched to any gene: 10. This CDR3 is built from 15 residues. The CDR3 nucleotides are TGTGCCTGGACGTCCCGGGACAGGGGTGGGGAGACCCAGTACTTC. Amino acids: CAWTSRDRGGETQYF.